The present T cell receptor (beta chain) was sequenced within a study of T cell changes during pregnancy in multiple sclerosis. The protocol was immunoSEQ multiplex PCR, while the TCRdb copy is restricted to in-frame clones and leaves out a portion. The repertoire holds tens of thousands of clones, with over 85% as singletons. The length of the CDR3 is 14 residues. The sequencing used peripheral blood, collected in the second trimester of pregnancy. The V gene is TRBV21-1, the J gene TRBJ2-1; the table calls TRBD2, which could not be checked here. TRBV21-1 is deemed a pseudogene. This TCR was recovered from a female donor in good health, enrolled as a control in a pregnancy study. This chain's CDR3 is CARRGGRTYNEQFF. In DNA form, the CDR3 reads TGTGCCAGAAGGGGCGGGAGGACCTACAATGAGCAGTTCTTC.